Listed here are 6 T cell receptor beta chains from one sample, sequenced in a study of blood T cells in healthy people across ages (dated by TCRdb to 2015 to 2017). Library preparation employed 5' RACE. Sequencing took place on an Illumina HiSeq 2500. A second PCR of about 7 to 12 cycles was run with a J-beta primer mix and a sample-barcoded 5' primer. TCRdb passed the public sequencing reads through fastp at Q25 and MiXCR, retaining productive beta sequences. Rows with one shared CDR3 protein collapse into an entry with the most common genes and DNA. A total of 1.5 million to 1.9 million distinct CDR3 sequences appear in this sample, approximately 43% of them only once. The ten largest clones represent roughly 3.7% of the sample. Sequenced sample: blood. These receptors all stem from a woman between 18 and 29 years old in good health.

V usage is TRBV20-1 and J usage is TRBJ2-1, with 9 bases that match TRBD2. Trimming removed 3 bases from V and 10 bases from J; junction bases left unmatched: 10. Germline V gene lookup returns CDR1 DFQATT and CDR2 SNEGSKA (reference sequence). There are 14 residues in the CDR3. The CDR3 DNA sequence: TGCAGTGCTAGTGCTAGCGGGATGGGTGGGGAGCAGTTCTTC. Amino acid sequence: CSASASGMGGEQFF.

The chain is built from TRBV20-1 and TRBJ2-1; 10 bases fit TRBD2. This CDR3 comprises 18 residues. CDR1 is DFQATT and CDR2 is SNEGSKA in the germline V gene (reference sequence). V shed 3 bases and J 2 bases; nucleotides not matched to a gene: 13. The CDR3 DNA reads TGCAGTGCTAGGTTCATGGGTGGTAGCGGGGGGCCCTACAATGAGCAGTTCTTC. Translation: CSARFMGGSGGPYNEQFF.

The chain couples TRBV12-3 or TRBV12-4 to TRBJ2-1; the match to TRBD2 covers 7 bases. The ends lost 6 bases at V and 2 bases at J; junction bases unmatched: 13. This CDR3 has 17 residues. The CDR3 DNA sequence: TGTGCCAGCAGCCGAGGACTAGTTTATATGCCCTACAATGAGCAGTTCTTC. The encoded protein is CASSRGLVYMPYNEQFF.

CDR3 in DNA: TGCGCCAGCAGCCAAGGTGGCGATCTTTTGAGGGGTAGAAGCAGTGGGGCCAACGTCCTGACTTTC. Its translation: CASSQGGDLLRGRSSGANVLTF. The chain employs TRBV4-3 and TRBJ2-6; either TRBD1 or TRBD2 may supply D (5 bases each). The CDR3 is made up of 22 amino acids. Germline loops: CDR1 LGHNA, CDR2 YSLEER. V was trimmed by 1 base and J by 3 bases, leaving 28 bases between them.

This clonotype came up a few times. This chain connects TRBV20-1 to TRBJ1-2; 10 nucleotides line up with TRBD1. The V gene's germline CDR1 is DFQATT and CDR2 SNEGSKA (reference sequence). The V gene end was trimmed by 3 bases and the J gene end by 4 bases; junction bases not matched to a gene: 11. There are 16 residues in the CDR3. As DNA, the CDR3 is TGCAGTGCTAGCCAACGGATTGGGACAGGGGTCTATGGCTACACCTTC. Amino acids: CSASQRIGTGVYGYTF.

This clonotype occurred many times. V and J are TRBV27 and TRBJ2-1, with TRBD2 matching over 9 bases. Losses at the gene ends were 5 bases for V and 2 bases for J; bases not matched to a gene: 4. CDR3 size: 15 residues. Germline V gene lookup returns CDR1 MNHEY and CDR2 SMNVEV (reference sequence). CDR3 residues: CASSRAGGTYNEQFF. CDR3 sequence (DNA): TGTGCCAGCAGTCGAGCGGGAGGAACCTACAATGAGCAGTTCTTC.